Following are 7 T cell receptor beta chains from one sample sequenced in a study of blood T cell repertoires in COVID-19. Clones were read by immunoSEQ multiplex PCR, and TCRdb kept only the in-frame ones, dropping some. This sample has 140,000 to 150,000 clones, with 81% found just once. The source material was peripheral blood. The receptors come from a human donor with acute or convalescent COVID-19. The donor label of this sample is uncertain.

This clone is a singleton in its sample. This chain joins TRBV5-3 and TRBJ1-5, with 7 bases fitting TRBD1. TRBV5-3 counts as an open reading frame of uncertain function. V dropped 2 bases and J dropped 0; count of bases not matched to a gene: 17. This CDR3 spans 20 amino acids. CDR3 nucleotides: TGTGCCAGAAGCTTTTCTCGGGACAGAGGATCCCTTTATAGCAATCAGCCCCAGCATTTT. Its translation is CARSFSRDRGSLYSNQPQHF.

This clone occurred once. This chain joins TRBV24-1 and TRBJ2-5; possibly TRBD1 for D (7 bases). The germline V and J ends were trimmed by 3 bases and 2 bases, with 15 bases remaining between them. The CDR3 extends over 16 amino acids. CDR1 is KGHDR, CDR2 SFDVKD, per germline. The CDR3 loop is CATSDGGTDLQETQYF. The CDR3 DNA is TGTGCCACCAGTGATGGGGGGACAGACCTACAAGAGACCCAGTACTTC.

The CDR3 nucleotides are TGTGCCAGCAGGCCTCGGGGAGTCTCCTACGAGCAGTACGTC. The encoded protein is CASRPRGVSYEQYV. This chain connects TRBV27 to TRBJ2-7; possible D gene TRBD2, 5 bases. V lost 6 bases to trimming and J lost 0 bases, with 12 bases between them. CDR1 MNHEY and CDR2 SMNVEV come from the germline V gene (reference sequence). The CDR3 totals 14 residues.

The sample holds one count of this clone. The CDR3, as DNA: TGTGCCAGCAGTTTACTAGCGGGGGGACGAGATACGCAGTATTTT. It is translated as CASSLLAGGRDTQYF. J is TRBJ2-3 and V is TRBV11-2; 12 bases line up with TRBD2. There are 15 residues in the CDR3. J lost 5 bases, V lost 6 bases, and 6 bases had no gene match. Germline CDR1 reads SGHAT; CDR2 reads FQNNGV.

This clone has a handful of counts. The chain uses TRBV10-2 and TRBJ2-5; TRBD2 aligns across 7 bases. The CDR3 length is 16 residues. Germline V gene data show CDR1 as WSHSY and CDR2 as SAAADI. V lost 0 bases to trimming and J lost 5 bases; unmatched junction nucleotides: 9. CDR3 in DNA: TGCGCCAGCAGTGAGTCTGAGGCTAGCGGTCCGGAGACCCAGTACTTC. Amino acid sequence: CASSESEASGPETQYF.

DNA for the CDR3: TGTGCCAGCAGCCTGGGGACAGGGGAAAACTACAATGAGCAGTTCTTC. Its protein product is CASSLGTGENYNEQFF. The chain links TRBV7-9 to TRBJ2-1, with 10 nucleotides matching TRBD1. V lost 5 bases to trimming and J lost 3 bases; unmatched junction nucleotides: 7. Germline loops: CDR1 SEHNR, CDR2 FQNEAQ (reference sequence). The CDR3 contains 16 residues.

This clone has just one count. The chain combines TRBV20-1 with TRBJ1-5; TRBD1 agrees at 7 bases. The germline gives CDR1 DFQATT, CDR2 SNEGSKA (reference sequence). Germline trimming cut 3 bases from V and 1 base from J; bases unmatched to any gene: 6. The CDR3 contains 15 residues. CDR3 sequence reads: CSASEGAVSNQPQHF. The CDR3 DNA follows: TGCAGTGCTAGTGAGGGGGCAGTAAGCAATCAGCCCCAGCATTTT.